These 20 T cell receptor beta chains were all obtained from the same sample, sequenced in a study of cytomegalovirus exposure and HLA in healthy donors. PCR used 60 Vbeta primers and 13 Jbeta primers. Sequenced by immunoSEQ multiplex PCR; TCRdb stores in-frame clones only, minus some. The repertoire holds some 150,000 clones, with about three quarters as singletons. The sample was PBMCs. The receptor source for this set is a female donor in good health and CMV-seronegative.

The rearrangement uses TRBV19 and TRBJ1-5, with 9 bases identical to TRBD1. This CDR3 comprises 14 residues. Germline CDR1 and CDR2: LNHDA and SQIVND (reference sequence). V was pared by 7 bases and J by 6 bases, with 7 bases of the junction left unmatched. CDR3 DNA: TGTGCCAGTAAAAGGGACAGGGCAAGTCAGCCCCAGCATTTT. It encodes CASKRDRASQPQHF.

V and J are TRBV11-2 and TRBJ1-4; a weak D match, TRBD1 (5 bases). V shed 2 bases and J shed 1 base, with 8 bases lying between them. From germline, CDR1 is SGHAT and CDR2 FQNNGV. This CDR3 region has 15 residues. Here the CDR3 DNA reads TGTGCCAGCAGCTTAAACCAGGGAACTAATGAAAAACTGTTTTTT. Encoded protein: CASSLNQGTNEKLFF.

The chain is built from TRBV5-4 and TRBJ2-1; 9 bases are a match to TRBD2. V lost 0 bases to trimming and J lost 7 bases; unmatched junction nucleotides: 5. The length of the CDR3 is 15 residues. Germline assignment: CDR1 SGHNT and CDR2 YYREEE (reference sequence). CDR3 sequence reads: CASSLVGGRGNEQFF. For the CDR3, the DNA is TGTGCCAGCAGCTTGGTCGGCGGGAGGGGGAATGAGCAGTTCTTC.

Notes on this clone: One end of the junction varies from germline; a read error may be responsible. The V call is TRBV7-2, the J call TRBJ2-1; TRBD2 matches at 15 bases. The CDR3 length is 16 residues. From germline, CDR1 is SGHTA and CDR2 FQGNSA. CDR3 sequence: CASSPGLAGGLVEQLF. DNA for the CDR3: TGTGCCAGCAGCCCCGGACTAGCGGGGGGGCTAGTTGAGCAGCTCTTC.

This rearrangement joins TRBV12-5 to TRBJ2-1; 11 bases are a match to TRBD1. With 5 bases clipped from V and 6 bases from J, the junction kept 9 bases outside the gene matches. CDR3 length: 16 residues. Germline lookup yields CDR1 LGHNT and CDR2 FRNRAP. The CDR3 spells CASGNSGTGGINEQFF. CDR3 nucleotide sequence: TGTGCTAGTGGTAACTCCGGGACAGGGGGTATCAATGAGCAGTTCTTC.

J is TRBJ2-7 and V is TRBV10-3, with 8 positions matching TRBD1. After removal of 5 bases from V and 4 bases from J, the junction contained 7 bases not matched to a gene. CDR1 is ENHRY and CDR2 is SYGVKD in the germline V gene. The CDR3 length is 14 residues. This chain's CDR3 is CAISTSDREYEQYF. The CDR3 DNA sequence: TGTGCCATCAGTACCTCGGACAGGGAGTACGAGCAGTACTTC.

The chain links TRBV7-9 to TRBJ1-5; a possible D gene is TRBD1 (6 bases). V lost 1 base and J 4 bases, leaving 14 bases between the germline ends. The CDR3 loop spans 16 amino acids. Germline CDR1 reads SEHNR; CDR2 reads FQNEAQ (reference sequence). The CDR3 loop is CASSLGGPLSNQPQHF. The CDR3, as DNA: TGTGCCAGCAGCTTAGGGGGGCCTCTCTCGAATCAGCCCCAGCATTTT.

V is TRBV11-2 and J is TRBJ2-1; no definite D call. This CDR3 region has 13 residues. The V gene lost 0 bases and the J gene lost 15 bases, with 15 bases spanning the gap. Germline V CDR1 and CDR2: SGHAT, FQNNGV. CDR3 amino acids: CASSLDRQVGWFF. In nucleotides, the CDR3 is TGTGCCAGCAGCTTAGATCGTCAGGTAGGTTGGTTCTTC.

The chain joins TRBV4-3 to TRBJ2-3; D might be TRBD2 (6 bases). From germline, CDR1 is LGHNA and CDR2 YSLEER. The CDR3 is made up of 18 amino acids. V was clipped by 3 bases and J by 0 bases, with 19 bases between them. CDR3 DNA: TGCGCCAGCAGCCACGGAGACTATAGCGGTACTAGCACAGATACGCAGTATTTT. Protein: CASSHGDYSGTSTDTQYF.

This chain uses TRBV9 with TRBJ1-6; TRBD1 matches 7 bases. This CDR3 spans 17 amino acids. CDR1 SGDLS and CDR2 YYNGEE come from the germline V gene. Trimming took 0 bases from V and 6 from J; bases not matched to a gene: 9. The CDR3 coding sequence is TGTGCCAGCAGCGTAGATGGTGGGGACAGTCCTAATTCACCCCTCCACTTT. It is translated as CASSVDGGDSPNSPLHF.

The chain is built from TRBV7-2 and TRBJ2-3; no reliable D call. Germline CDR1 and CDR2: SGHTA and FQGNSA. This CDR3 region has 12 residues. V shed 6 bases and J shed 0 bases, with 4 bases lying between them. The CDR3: CASRQSTDTQYF. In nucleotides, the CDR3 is TGTGCCAGCAGGCAGAGCACAGATACGCAGTATTTT.

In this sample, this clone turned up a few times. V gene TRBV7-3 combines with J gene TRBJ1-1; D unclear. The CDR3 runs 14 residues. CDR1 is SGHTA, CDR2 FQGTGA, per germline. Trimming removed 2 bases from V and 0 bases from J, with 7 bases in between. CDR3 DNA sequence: TGTGCCAGCAGCTTATACAGCATGAACACTGAAGCTTTCTTT. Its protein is CASSLYSMNTEAFF.

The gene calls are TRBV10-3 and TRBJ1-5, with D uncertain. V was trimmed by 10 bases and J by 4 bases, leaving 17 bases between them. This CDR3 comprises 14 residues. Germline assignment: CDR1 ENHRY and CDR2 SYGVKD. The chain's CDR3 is CATQRAGGNQPQHF. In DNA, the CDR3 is TGTGCCACCCAGCGAGCAGGCGGGAATCAGCCCCAGCATTTT.

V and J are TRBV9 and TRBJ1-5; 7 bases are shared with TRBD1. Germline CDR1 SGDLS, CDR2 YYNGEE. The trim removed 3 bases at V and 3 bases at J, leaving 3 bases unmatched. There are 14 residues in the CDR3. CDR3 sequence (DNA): TGTGCCAGCAGCGCCGGGACAGTCAATCAGCCCCAGCATTTT. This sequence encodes CASSAGTVNQPQHF.

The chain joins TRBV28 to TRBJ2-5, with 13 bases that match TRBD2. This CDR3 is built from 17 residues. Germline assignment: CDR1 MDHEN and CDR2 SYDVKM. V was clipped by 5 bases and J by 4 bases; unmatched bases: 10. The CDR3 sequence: CASSPWTSGSWRETQYF. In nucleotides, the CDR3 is TGTGCCAGCAGTCCTTGGACTAGCGGGAGTTGGCGAGAGACCCAGTACTTC.

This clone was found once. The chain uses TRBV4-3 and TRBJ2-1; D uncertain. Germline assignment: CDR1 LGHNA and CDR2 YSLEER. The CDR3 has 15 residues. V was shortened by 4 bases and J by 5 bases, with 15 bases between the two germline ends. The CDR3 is CASSLDAQPNNEQFF. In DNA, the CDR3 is TGCGCCAGCAGCCTTGACGCACAGCCTAACAATGAGCAGTTCTTC.

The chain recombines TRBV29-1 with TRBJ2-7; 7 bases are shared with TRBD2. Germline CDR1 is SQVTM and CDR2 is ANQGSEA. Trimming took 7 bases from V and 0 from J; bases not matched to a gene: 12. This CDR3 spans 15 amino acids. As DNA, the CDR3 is TGCAGCGCCCGAACCGGCGGCGGGAGCTCCTACGAGCAGTACTTC. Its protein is CSARTGGGSSYEQYF.

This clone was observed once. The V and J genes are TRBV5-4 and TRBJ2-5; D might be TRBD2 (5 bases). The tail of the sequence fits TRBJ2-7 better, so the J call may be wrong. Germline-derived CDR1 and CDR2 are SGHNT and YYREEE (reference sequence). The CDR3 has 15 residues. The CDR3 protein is CASSLGGQPLYEQYF. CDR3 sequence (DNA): TGTGCCAGCAGCTTGGGCGGGCAACCACTTTACGAGCAGTACTTC.

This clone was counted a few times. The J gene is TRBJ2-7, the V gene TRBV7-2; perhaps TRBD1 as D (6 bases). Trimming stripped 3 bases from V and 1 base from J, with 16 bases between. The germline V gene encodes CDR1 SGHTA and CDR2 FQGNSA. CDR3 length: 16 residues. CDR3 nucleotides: TGTGCCAGCAGCTTCCGGGGACCCAGGGGATCCTACGAGCAGTACTTC. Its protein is CASSFRGPRGSYEQYF.

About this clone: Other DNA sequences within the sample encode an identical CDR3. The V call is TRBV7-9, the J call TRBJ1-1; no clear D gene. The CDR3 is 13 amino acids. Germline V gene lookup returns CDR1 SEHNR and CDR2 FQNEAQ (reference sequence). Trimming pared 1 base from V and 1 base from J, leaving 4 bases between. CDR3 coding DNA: TGTGCCAGCAGCTTAGGGCAGAACACTGAAGCTTTCTTT. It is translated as CASSLGQNTEAFF.